The clone carrying this T cell receptor beta chain was found a few times. Antigen specificity is unknown. The data are from a study of cytomegalovirus exposure and HLA in healthy donors. Primers for the PCR totalled 60 Vbeta and 13 Jbeta. Sequenced by immunoSEQ multiplex PCR; TCRdb stores in-frame clones only, minus some. The table lists roughly 290,000 clones, 80% of them singletons. Broader study findings: V- and J-gene trimming in TCR beta was tied to a missense DCLRE1C variant by an analysis performed later. Roughly uniform sequencing depth across donors was assumed, possibly incorrectly. Reported results showed that the classifier diagnosed cytomegalovirus status with high specificity and sensitivity.

Germline V gives CDR1 SGHDT, CDR2 YYEEEE. V lost 6 bases, J lost 5 bases, and 11 bases lay in between. This CDR3 contains 12 residues. The chain uses TRBV5-6 and TRBJ1-1; D gene unclear. The TCR was taken from a girl aged 2-10 years in good health and CMV-seronegative. The specimen sequenced was PBMCs. CDR3 sequence reads: CASNRGGTEAFF. Written as DNA, the CDR3 is TGTGCCAGCAACCGGGGAGGGACTGAAGCTTTCTTT.